This entry describes one T cell receptor (beta chain). TCRdb's table, derived via immunoSEQ multiplex PCR, lists solely in-frame clones and lacks some. The repertoire consists of 140,000 to 150,000 clones, with 89% occurring once and the leading ten covering around 1.5%. V was shortened by 4 bases and J by 5 bases, with 5 bases between the two germline ends. Germline CDR1 reads MNHEY; CDR2 reads SVGEGT. The CDR3 totals 11 residues. The record originates from a study of blood T cell repertoires in COVID-19. On the study more broadly: T cells, B-cell-depleted T cells, or PBMCs supplied cDNA or gDNA.

The source material was peripheral blood. This TCR was recovered from a human donor in a cohort sampled during active COVID-19. The rearrangement joins TRBV6-2 or TRBV6-3 to TRBJ1-2; D is uncertain. This chain's CDR3 is CASSSLYGYTF. The CDR3 DNA sequence: TGTGCCAGCAGTTCCCTATATGGCTACACCTTC.